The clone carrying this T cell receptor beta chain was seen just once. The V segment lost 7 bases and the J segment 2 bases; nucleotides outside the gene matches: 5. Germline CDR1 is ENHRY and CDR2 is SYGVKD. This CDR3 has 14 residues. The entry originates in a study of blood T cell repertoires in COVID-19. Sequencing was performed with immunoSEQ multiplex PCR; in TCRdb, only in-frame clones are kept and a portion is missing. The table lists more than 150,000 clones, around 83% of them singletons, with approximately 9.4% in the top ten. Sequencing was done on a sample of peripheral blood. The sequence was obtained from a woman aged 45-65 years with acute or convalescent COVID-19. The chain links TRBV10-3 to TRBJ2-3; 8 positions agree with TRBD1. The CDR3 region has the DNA TGTGCCATCACCGGACAGGGAAACACAGATACGCAGTATTTT. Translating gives CAITGQGNTDTQYF.